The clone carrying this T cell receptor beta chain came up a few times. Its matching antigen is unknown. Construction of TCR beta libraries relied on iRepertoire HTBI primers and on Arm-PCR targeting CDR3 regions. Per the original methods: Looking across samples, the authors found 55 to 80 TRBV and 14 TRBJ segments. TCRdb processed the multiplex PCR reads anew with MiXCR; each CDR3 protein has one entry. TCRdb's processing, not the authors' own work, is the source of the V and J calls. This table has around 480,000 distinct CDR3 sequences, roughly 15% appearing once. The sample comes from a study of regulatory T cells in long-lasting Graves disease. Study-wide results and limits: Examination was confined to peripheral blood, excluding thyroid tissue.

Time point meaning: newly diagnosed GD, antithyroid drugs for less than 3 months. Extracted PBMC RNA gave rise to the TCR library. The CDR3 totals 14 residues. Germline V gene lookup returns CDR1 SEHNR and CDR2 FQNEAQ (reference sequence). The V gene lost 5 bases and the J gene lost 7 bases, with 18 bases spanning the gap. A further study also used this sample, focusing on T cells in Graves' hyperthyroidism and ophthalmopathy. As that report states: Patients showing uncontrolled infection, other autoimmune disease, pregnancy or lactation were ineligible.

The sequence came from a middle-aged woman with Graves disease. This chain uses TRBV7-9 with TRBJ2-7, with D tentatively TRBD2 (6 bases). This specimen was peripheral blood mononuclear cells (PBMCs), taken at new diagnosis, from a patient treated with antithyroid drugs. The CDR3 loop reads CASSGRDSSGEQYF. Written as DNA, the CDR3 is TGTGCCAGCAGCGGGCGGGACTCTTCAGGGGAGCAGTACTTC.